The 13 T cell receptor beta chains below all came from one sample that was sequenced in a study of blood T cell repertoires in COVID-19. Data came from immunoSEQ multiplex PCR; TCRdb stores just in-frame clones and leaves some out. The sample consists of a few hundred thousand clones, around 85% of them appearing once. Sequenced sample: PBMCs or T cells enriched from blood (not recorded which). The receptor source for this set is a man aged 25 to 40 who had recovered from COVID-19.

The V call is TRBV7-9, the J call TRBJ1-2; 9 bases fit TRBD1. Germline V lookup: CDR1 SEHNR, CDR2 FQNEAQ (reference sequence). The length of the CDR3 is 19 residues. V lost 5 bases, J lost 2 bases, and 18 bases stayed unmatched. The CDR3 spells CASSPPGDRDSKGNYGYTF. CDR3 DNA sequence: TGTGCCAGCAGCCCCCCCGGGGACAGGGATAGTAAGGGAAACTATGGCTACACCTTC.

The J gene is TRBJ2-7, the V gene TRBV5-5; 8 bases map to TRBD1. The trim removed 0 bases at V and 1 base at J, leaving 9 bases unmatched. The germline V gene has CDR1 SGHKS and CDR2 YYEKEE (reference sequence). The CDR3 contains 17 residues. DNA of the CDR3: TGTGCCAGCAGCTTGGTACAGGGGGTCTATGATTCCTACGAGCAGTACTTC. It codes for CASSLVQGVYDSYEQYF.

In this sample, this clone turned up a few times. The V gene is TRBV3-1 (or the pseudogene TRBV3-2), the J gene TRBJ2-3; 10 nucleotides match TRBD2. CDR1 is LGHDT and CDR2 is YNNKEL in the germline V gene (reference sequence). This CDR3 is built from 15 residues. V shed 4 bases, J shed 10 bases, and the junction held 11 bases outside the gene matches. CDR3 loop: CASSPTGERGGSQYF. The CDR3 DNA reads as TGTGCCAGCAGCCCTACCGGCGAGCGGGGGGGTTCGCAGTATTTT.

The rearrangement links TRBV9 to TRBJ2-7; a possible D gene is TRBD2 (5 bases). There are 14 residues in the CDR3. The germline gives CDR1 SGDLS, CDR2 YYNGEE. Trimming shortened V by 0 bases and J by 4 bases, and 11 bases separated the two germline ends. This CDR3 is CASSVGPPGYEQYF. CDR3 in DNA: TGTGCCAGCAGCGTAGGGCCCCCGGGATACGAGCAGTACTTC.

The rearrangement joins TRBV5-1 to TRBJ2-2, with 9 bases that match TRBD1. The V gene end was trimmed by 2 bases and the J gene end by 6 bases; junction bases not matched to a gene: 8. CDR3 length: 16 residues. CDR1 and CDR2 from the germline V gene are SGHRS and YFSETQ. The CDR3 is CASSLTGGAFAGELFF. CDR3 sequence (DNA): TGCGCCAGCAGCTTAACAGGGGGCGCTTTTGCCGGGGAGCTGTTTTTT.

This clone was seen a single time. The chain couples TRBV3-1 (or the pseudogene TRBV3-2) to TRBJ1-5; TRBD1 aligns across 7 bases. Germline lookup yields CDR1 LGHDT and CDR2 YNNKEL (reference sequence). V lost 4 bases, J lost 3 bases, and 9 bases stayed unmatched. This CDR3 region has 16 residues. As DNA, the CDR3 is TGTGCCAGCAGCCCCGCGACAGGGATGACCAATCAGCCCCAGCATTTT. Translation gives CASSPATGMTNQPQHF.

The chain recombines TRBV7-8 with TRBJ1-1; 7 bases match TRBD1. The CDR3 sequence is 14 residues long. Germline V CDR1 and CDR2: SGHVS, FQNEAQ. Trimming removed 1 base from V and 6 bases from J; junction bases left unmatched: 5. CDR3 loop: CASSLVQGRAEAFF. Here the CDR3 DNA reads TGTGCCAGCAGCTTAGTACAGGGGAGAGCTGAAGCTTTCTTT.

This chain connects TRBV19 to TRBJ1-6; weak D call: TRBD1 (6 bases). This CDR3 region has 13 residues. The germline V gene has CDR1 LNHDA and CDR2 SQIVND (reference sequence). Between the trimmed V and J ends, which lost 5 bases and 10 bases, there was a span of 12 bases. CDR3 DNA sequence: TGTGCCAGTAGTTCACAGGGATTATCACCCCTCCACTTT. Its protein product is CASSSQGLSPLHF.

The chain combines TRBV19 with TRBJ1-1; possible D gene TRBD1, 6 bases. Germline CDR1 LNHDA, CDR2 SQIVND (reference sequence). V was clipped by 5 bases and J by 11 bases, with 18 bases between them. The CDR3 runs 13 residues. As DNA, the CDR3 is TGTGCCAGTAGTCCACGGGACACTCGGAGGGCTTTCTTT. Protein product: CASSPRDTRRAFF. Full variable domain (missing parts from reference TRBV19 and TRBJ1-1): DGGITQSPKYLFRKEGQNVTLSCEQNLNHDAMYWYRQDPGQGLRLIYYSQIVNDFQKGDIAEGYSVSREKKESFPLTVTSAQKNPTAFYLCASSPRDTRRAFFGQGTRLTVV.

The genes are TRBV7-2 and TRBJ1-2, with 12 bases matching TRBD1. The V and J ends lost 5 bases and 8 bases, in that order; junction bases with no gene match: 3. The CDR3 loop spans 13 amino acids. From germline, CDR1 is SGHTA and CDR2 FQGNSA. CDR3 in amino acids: CASSGTGGKGYTF. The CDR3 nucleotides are TGTGCCAGCAGCGGGACAGGGGGCAAAGGCTACACCTTC.

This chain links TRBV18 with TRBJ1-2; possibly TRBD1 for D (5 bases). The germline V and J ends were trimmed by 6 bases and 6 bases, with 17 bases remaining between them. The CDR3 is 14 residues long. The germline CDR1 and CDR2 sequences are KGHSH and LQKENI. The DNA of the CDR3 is TGTGCCAGCTCGCCCAAAGCAGGGTCGGATGGCTACACCTTC. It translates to CASSPKAGSDGYTF.

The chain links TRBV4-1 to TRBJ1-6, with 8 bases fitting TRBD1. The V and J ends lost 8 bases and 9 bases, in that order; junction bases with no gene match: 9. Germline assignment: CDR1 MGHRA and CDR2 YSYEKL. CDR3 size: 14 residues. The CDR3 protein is CASRPTGGFSPLHF. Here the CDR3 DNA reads TGCGCCAGCCGTCCTACAGGGGGTTTTTCACCCCTCCACTTT.

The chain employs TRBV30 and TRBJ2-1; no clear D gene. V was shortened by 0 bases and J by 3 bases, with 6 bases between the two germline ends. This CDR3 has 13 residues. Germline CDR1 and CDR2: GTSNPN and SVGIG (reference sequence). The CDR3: CAWSVGSYNEQFF. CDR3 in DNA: TGTGCCTGGAGTGTGGGCAGCTACAATGAGCAGTTCTTC. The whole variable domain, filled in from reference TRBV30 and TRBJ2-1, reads SQTIHQWPATLVQPVGSPLSLECTVEGTSNPNLYWYRQAAGRGLQLLFYSVGIGQISSEVPQNLSASRPQDRQFILSSKKLLLSDSGFYLCAWSVGSYNEQFFGPGTRLTVL.